This T cell receptor beta chain emerged from a study of cytomegalovirus exposure and HLA in healthy donors. In regard to this clone: Its cognate antigen is unknown.

The donors were part of the validation cohort of 120 subjects. That cohort was separate from the first cohort, which comprised 666 subjects. Notes on the study in general: In vitro work confirmed that a few CMV-associated chains recognize CMV antigens.

Method: immunoSEQ multiplex PCR; TCRdb's copy keeps in-frame clones and lacks some. Of hundreds of thousands of clones listed, 86% are singletons. J gave up 2 bases and V 1 base, and 5 bases lay outside the gene matches. CDR1 and CDR2 from the germline V gene are SGHNT and YYREEE (reference sequence). The CDR3 sequence is 15 residues long. Material for sequencing was PBMCs. This receptor was obtained from a young woman in good health and CMV-seronegative. The chain joins TRBV5-4 to TRBJ2-7; 8 nucleotides align to TRBD2. As DNA, the CDR3 is TGTGCCAGCAGCTTGAATCCCGGGGGGGCCTACGAGCAGTACTTC. Amino acid sequence: CASSLNPGGAYEQYF. The whole variable domain, filled in from reference TRBV5-4 and TRBJ2-7, reads ETGVTQSPTHLIKTRGQQVTLRCSSQSGHNTVSWYQQALGQGPQFIFQYYREEENGRGNFPPRFSGLQFPNYSSELNVNALELDDSALYLCASSLNPGGAYEQYFGPGTRLTVT.